This T cell receptor beta chain was recovered during a study of T cells after yellow fever vaccination. Trimming took 1 base from V and 4 from J, leaving 13 bases between them. There are 14 residues in the CDR3. From germline, CDR1 is SQVTM and CDR2 ANQGSEA. They built TCR cDNA with 5'RACE template switching, a step that put in a universal primer site and UMIs. TCRdb called the 5' RACE reads again in MiXCR, with one record for every CDR3 protein. The sample yields roughly 350,000 distinct CDR3 sequences, roughly 3.9% seen once. This clonotype has a handful of counts. The source material was PBMCs, sampled 5 days after the yellow fever booster vaccination. The chain couples TRBV29-1 to TRBJ1-1; no reliable D call. The source of this sequence is a man younger than 35 who received the YFV17D yellow fever vaccine. In DNA form, the CDR3 reads TGCAGCGTTGAAGGGGCCTTTGAGGTCACTGAAGCTTTCTTT. Translation gives CSVEGAFEVTEAFF.